The sequence of this T cell receptor beta chain was determined in a study of blood T cell repertoires in COVID-19. Background on the study: The United States, Italy and Spain provided the acute and convalescent COVID-19 samples. PBMCs, B-cell-depleted T cells, or T cells provided the cDNA or gDNA that made up the material.

Original processing methods: Estimates of nucleated cell counts were drawn from the amplification of reference gene primers. This table comes from immunoSEQ multiplex PCR, and its TCRdb copy is limited to in-frame clones, with some not included. The V and J calls and clone size come from that table; D and trimming were worked out from the DNA. Seen here are about 160,000 clones, 65% to 90% observed once, and the top ten hold less than 3.5%. The source is a man aged 65 to 85 with acute or convalescent COVID-19. Sequencing was done on a sample of peripheral blood.

CDR3: CASSPGTSGRASPSYF. DNA for the CDR3: TGTGCCAGCAGCCCGGGGACTAGCGGGAGGGCCTCGCCCTCGTACTTC. The chain links TRBV3-1 (or the pseudogene TRBV3-2) to TRBJ2-7; 16 bases align to TRBD2. The CDR3 runs 16 residues. Trimming removed 4 bases from V and 12 bases from J; junction bases left unmatched: 12. Germline V CDR1 and CDR2: LGHDT, YNNKEL (reference sequence).